The clone carrying this T cell receptor beta chain turned up a few times. Its target is not known. These data originate in a study of T cells in localized non-small cell lung cancer. Study results and limitations: Heterogeneity remains possible, as sequencing covered one tumor region only. It was uninvolved adjacent lung that showed the highest T cell clonality, exceeding tumor. Longer overall survival was associated with a higher density of T cells in the blood. Adjacent lung held a median 57 of the top 100 tumor clones.

Sequenced by immunoSEQ multiplex PCR; TCRdb stores in-frame clones only, minus some. The sample includes about 1,000 clones, about 20% of them seen just once. The germline V gene encodes CDR1 LNHNV and CDR2 YYDKDF (reference sequence). The CDR3 totals 17 residues. V shed 3 bases, J shed 2 bases, and the junction held 10 bases outside the gene matches. This TCR was recovered from a male donor aged 60 or older with stage I squamous cell lung carcinoma. V usage is TRBV15 and J usage is TRBJ2-3; 8 nucleotides line up with TRBD1. This specimen consisted of lung tumor tissue, obtained before any cancer treatment. The CDR3 reads CATSRVWGQVITDTQYF. DNA of the CDR3: TGTGCCACCAGCAGGGTATGGGGACAGGTGATCACAGATACGCAGTATTTT.